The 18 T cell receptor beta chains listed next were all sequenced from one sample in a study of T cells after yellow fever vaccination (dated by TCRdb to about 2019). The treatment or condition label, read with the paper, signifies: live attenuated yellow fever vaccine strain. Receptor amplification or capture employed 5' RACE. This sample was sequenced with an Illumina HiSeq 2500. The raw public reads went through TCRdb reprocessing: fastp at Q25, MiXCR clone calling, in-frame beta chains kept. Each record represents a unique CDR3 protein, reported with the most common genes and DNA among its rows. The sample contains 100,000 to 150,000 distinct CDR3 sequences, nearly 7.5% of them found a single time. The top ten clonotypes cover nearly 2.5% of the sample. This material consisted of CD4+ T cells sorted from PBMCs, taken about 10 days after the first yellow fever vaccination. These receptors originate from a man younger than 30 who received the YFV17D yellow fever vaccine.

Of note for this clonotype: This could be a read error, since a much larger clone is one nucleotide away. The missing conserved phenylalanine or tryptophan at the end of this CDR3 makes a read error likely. The CDR3 DNA sequence: TGCGCCAGCAGCCGACTAGCGGGGGGAGATACAGATACGCAGTATCTT. It specifies CASSRLAGGDTDTQYL. The chain is built from TRBV5-1 and TRBJ2-3; TRBD2 matches at 13 bases. J was trimmed by 3 bases and V by 4 bases; bases with no gene match: 5. CDR1 and CDR2 (germline): SGHRS, YFSETQ. The CDR3 covers 16 residues.

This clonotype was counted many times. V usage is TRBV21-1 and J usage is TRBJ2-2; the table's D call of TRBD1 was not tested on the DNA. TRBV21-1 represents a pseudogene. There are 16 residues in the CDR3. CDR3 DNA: TGTGCCAGCAGCAAATCGGGGACAGGGTTCTCCGGGGAGCTGTTTTTT. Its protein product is CASSKSGTGFSGELFF.

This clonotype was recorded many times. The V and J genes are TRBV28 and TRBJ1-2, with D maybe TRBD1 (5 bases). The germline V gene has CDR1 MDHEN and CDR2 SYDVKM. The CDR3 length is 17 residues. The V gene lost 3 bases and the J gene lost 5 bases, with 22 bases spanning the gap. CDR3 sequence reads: CASSFFPASGRGYGYTF. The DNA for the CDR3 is TGTGCCAGCAGTTTTTTTCCTGCATCAGGGAGGGGATATGGCTACACCTTC.

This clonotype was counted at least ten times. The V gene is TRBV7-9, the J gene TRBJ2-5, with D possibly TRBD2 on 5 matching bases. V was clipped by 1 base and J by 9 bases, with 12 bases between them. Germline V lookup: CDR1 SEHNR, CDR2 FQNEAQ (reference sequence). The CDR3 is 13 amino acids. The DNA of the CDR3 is TGTGCCAGCAGCTTAGGAGGGTTGACGTCCCAGTACTTC. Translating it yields CASSLGGLTSQYF. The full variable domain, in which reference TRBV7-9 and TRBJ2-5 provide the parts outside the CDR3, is DTGVSQNPRHKITKRGQNVTFRCDPISEHNRLYWYRQTLGQGPEFLTYFQNEAQLEKSRLLSDRFSAERPKGSFSTLEIQRTEQGDSAMYLCASSLGGLTSQYFGPGTRLLVL.

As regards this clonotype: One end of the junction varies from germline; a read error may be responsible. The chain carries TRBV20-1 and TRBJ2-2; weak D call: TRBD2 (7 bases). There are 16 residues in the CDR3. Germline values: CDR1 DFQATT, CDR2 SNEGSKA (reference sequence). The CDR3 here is CCAFGEGGPATGELFF. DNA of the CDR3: TGCTGTGCTTTCGGAGAGGGGGGGCCGGCAACCGGGGAGCTGTTTTTT.

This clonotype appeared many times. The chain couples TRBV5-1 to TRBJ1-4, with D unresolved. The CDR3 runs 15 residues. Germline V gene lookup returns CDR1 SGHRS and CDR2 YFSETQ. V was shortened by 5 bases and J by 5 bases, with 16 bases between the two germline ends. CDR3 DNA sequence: TGCGCCAGCAGTTCCCGGACGGGATCGAATGAAAAACTGTTTTTT. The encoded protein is CASSSRTGSNEKLFF.

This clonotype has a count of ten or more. As DNA, the CDR3 is TGTGCCAGCAGTTTGGTGGGGGAAGGCACCGGGGAGCTGTTTTTT. Its protein product is CASSLVGEGTGELFF. The V call is TRBV28, the J call TRBJ2-2; D may match TRBD1 or TRBD2 (5 bases each). Trimming left V 3 bases short and J 4 bases short, with 12 bases between. The CDR3 is 15 residues long. CDR1 is MDHEN, CDR2 SYDVKM, per germline.

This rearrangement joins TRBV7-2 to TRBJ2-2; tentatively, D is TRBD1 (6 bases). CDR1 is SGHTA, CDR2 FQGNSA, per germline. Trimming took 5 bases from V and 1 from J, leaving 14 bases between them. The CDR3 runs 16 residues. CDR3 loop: CASSPAGAQNTGELFF. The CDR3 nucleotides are TGTGCCAGCAGCCCCGCAGGGGCCCAGAACACCGGGGAGCTGTTTTTT.

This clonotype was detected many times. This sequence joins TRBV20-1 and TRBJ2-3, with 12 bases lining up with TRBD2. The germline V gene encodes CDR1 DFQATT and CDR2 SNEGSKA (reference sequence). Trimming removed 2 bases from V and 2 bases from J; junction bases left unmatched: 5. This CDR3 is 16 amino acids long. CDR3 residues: CSARRASGGATDTQYF. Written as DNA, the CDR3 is TGCAGTGCTAGACGAGCTAGCGGGGGGGCCACAGATACGCAGTATTTT.

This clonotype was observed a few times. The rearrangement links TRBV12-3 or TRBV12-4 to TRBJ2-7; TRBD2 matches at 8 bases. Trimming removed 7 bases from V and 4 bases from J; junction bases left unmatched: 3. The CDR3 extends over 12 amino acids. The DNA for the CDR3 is TGTGCCAGCACGTTAGCGGGATACGAGCAGTACTTC. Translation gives CASTLAGYEQYF.

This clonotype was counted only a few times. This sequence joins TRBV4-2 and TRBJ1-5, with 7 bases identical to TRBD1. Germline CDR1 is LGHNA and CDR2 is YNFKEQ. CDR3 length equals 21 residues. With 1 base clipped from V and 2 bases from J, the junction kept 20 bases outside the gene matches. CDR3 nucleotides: TGTGCCAGCAGCCAAGGAAGTGGAAACAGGGGATTTAGATTGGGCAATCAGCCCCAGCATTTT. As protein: CASSQGSGNRGFRLGNQPQHF.

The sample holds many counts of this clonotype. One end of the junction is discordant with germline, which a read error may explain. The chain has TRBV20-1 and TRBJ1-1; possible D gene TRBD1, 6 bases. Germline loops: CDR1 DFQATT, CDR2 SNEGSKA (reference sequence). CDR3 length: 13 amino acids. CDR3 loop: CSASKDRNTEVFF. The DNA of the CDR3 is TGCAGTGCTAGTAAAGACAGGAACACTGAAGTTTTCTTT.

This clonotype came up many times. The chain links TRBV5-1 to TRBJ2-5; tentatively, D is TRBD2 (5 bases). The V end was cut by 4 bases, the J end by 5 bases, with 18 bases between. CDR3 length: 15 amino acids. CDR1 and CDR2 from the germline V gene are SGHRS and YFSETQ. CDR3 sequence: CASSLLDGLGETQYF. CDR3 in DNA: TGCGCCAGCAGCCTACTAGACGGCCTAGGGGAGACCCAGTACTTC.

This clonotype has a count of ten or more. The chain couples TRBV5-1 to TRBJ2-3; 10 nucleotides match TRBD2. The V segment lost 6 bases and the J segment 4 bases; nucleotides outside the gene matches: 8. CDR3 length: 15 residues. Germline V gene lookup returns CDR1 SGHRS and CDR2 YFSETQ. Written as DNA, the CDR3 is TGCGCCAGCAAATCGACTAGCGGGTACTCAGATACGCAGTATTTT. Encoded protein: CASKSTSGYSDTQYF.

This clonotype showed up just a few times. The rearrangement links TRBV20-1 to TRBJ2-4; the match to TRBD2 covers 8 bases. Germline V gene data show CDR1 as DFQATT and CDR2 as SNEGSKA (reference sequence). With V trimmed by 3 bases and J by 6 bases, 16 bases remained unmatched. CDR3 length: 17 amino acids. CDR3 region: CSASSVASGRTRNIQYF. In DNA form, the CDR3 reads TGCAGTGCTAGCTCGGTGGCTAGCGGGCGGACGCGAAACATTCAGTACTTC.

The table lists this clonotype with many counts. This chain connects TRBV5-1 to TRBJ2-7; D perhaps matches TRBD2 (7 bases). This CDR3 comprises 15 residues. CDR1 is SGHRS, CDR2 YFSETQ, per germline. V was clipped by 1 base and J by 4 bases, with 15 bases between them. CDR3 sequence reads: CASSLLAGAKYEQYV. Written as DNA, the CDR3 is TGCGCCAGCAGCTTGTTGGCGGGGGCGAAATACGAGCAGTACGTC.

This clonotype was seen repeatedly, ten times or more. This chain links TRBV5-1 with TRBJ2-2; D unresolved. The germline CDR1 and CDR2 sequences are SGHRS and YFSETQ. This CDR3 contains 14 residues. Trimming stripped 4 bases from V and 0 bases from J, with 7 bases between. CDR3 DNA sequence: TGCGCCAGCAGCAGCTTAACGAACACCGGGGAGCTGTTTTTT. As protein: CASSSLTNTGELFF.

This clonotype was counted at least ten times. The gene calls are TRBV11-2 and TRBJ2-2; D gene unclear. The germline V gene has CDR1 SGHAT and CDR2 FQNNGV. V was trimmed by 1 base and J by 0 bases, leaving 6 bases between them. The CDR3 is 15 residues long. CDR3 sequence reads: CASSLGPANTGELFF. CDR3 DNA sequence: TGTGCCAGCAGCTTAGGGCCCGCGAACACCGGGGAGCTGTTTTTT.